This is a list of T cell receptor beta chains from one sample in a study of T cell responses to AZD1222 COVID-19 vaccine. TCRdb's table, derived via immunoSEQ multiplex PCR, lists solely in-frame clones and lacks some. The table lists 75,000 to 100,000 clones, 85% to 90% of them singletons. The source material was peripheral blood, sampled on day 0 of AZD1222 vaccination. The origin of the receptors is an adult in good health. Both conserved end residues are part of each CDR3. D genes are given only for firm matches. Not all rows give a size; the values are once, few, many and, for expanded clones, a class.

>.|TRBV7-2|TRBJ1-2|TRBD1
CASSFAPGQGYGYTF
TGTGCCAGCAGCTTCGCGCCGGGACAGGGATATGGCTACACCTTC
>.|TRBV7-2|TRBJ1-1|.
CASSLGEGRAFF
TGTGCCAGCAGCTTAGGAGAAGGGAGAGCTTTCTTT
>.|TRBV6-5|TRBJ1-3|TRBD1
CASSLTGTGNTIYF
TGTGCCAGCAGTTTGACAGGGACTGGAAACACCATATATTTT
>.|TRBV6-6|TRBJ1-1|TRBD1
CASGWTGGNTEAFF
TGTGCCAGCGGGTGGACAGGTGGGAACACTGAAGCTTTCTTT
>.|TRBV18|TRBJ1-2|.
CASSPPSSVDGYTF
TGTGCCAGCTCACCTCCGTCCTCGGTCGATGGCTACACCTTC
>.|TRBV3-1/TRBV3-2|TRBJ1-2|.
CASSQVTDNYGYTF
TGTGCCAGCAGCCAAGTAACGGATAACTATGGCTACACCTTC
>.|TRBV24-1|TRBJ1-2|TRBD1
CATSDTRTGGIYGYTF
TGTGCCACCAGTGATACCCGGACAGGGGGAATCTATGGCTACACCTTC
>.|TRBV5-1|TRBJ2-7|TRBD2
CASTHWTSGKYSYEQYF
TGCGCCAGCACCCATTGGACTAGCGGGAAATACTCCTACGAGCAGTACTTC
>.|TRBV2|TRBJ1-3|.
CASSFGAGGAGNTIYF
TGTGCCAGCAGTTTTGGGGCAGGAGGAGCTGGAAACACCATATATTTT
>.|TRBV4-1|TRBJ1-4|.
CASSQDSRYEKLFF
TGCGCCAGCAGCCAGGACAGCCGATATGAAAAACTGTTTTTT
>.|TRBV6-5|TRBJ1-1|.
CASSYSGTNKRAFF
TGTGCCAGCAGTTACTCGGGGACTAACAAAAGAGCTTTCTTT
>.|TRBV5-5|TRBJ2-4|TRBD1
CASLMAGGHGDIQYF
TGTGCCAGTCTGATGGCAGGGGGCCACGGGGACATTCAGTACTTC
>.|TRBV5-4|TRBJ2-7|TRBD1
CASSARGTGDTYEQYF
TGTGCCAGCAGCGCCAGAGGGACAGGGGACACCTACGAGCAGTACTTC
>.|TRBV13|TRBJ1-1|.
CASSVKDSMNTEAFF
TGTGCCAGCAGCGTCAAGGACAGCATGAACACTGAAGCTTTCTTT
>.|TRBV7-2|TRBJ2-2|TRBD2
CASSSGLAASNTGELFF
TGTGCCAGCAGCTCGGGACTAGCGGCGTCGAACACCGGGGAGCTGTTTTTT
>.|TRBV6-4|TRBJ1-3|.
CASSAEVGLIGNTIYF
TGTGCCAGCAGTGCAGAGGTGGGCCTGATCGGAAACACCATATATTTT
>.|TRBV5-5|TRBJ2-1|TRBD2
CASSFSGRSYNEQFF
TGTGCCAGCAGCTTTAGCGGGAGGTCCTACAATGAGCAGTTCTTC
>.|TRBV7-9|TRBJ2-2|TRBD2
CASSLGLAGNTGELFF
TGTGCCAGCAGCCTGGGTTTAGCGGGAAACACCGGGGAGCTGTTTTTT
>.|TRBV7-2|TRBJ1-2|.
CASSLTATYGYTF
TGTGCCAGCAGCTTGACAGCGACCTATGGCTACACCTTC
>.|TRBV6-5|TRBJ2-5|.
CASSYSHLETQYF
TGTGCCAGCAGTTACTCGCACTTAGAGACCCAGTACTTC
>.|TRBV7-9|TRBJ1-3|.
CASSLAANSGNTIYF
TGTGCCAGCAGCTTAGCGGCTAACTCTGGAAACACCATATATTTT
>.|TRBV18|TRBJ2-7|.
CASSPEQGVYEQYF
TGTGCCAGCTCACCAGAACAGGGCGTCTACGAGCAGTACTTC
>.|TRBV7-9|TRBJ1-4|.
CASSSTRGGDEKLFF
TGTGCCAGCAGCTCAACAAGAGGGGGGGATGAAAAACTGTTTTTT
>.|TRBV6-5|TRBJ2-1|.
CASSYSGPSYNEQFF
TGTGCCAGCAGTTACTCGGGCCCCTCCTACAATGAGCAGTTCTTC
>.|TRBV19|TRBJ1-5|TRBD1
CASSDSFPGQGYNQPQHF
TGTGCCAGTAGTGATTCTTTTCCGGGACAGGGGTACAATCAGCCCCAGCATTTT
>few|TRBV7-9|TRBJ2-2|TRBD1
CASSFTGGVTGELFF
TGTGCCAGCAGCTTTACAGGGGGCGTCACCGGGGAGCTGTTTTTT
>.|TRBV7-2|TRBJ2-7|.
CASSWRPSYEQYF
TGTGCCAGCAGCTGGAGACCCTCCTACGAGCAGTACTTC
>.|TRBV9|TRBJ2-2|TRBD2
CASSVGGGTGELFF
TGTGCCAGCAGCGTCGGCGGGGGGACCGGGGAGCTGTTTTTT
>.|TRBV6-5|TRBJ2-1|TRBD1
CASRMGQGADEQFF
TGTGCCAGCAGGATGGGACAGGGGGCGGATGAGCAGTTCTTC
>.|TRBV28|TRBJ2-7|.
CASSDGGSGREQYF
TGTGCCAGCAGTGACGGGGGTTCGGGAAGGGAGCAGTACTTC
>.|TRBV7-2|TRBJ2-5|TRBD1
CASSFGDRVKTQYF
TGTGCCAGCAGCTTCGGCGACAGGGTAAAGACCCAGTACTTC
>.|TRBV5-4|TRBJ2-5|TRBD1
CASRRGQGETQYF
TGTGCCAGCAGGCGTGGACAGGGAGAGACCCAGTACTTC
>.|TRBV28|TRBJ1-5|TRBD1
CASSSPLPGQVRDSNQPQHF
TGTGCCAGCAGTTCGCCGTTGCCCGGACAGGTACGTGATAGCAATCAGCCCCAGCATTTT
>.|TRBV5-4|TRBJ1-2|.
CASSAGRRLDYGYTF
TGTGCCAGCAGCGCGGGACGGAGGTTAGACTATGGCTACACCTTC
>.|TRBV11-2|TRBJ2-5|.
CASSPRRREGAQYF
TGTGCCAGCAGCCCCCGCAGACGAGAGGGGGCCCAGTACTTC
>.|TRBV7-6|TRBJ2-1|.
CASSLGQENYNEQFF
TGTGCCAGCAGCTTAGGGCAGGAGAACTACAATGAGCAGTTCTTC
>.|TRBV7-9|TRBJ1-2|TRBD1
CASSLPGQGYGYTF
TGTGCCAGCAGCTTACCAGGACAGGGGTATGGCTACACCTTC
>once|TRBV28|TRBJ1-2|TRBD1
CASSRQGARYYGYTF
TGTGCCAGCAGTCGACAGGGGGCCCGCTACTATGGCTACACCTTC
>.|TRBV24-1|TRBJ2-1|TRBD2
CATSDLGLAGNNEQFF
TGTGCCACCAGTGATTTGGGGCTAGCGGGCAACAATGAGCAGTTCTTC
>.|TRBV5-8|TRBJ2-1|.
CASSLGLTPGTPAHNEQFF
TGTGCCAGCAGCTTAGGGCTTACTCCCGGGACACCTGCCCACAATGAGCAGTTCTTC
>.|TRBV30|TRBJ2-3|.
CAWSLWDSSTDTQYF
TGTGCCTGGAGTCTATGGGACTCTAGCACAGATACGCAGTATTTT
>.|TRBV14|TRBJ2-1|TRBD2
CASSPLAGEVHEQFF
TGTGCCAGCAGCCCCTTAGCGGGAGAAGTCCATGAGCAGTTCTTC
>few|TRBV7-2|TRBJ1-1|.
CASSNPPGGILGTEAFF
TGTGCCAGCAGCAACCCCCCCGGTGGGATATTAGGCACTGAAGCTTTCTTT
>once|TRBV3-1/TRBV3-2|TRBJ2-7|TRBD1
CASSKGPLGTGVAYEQYF
TGTGCCAGCAGCAAAGGCCCCCTAGGGACAGGGGTCGCCTACGAGCAGTACTTC
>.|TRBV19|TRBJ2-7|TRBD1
CASRPTGVSYEQYF
TGTGCCAGTAGGCCGACAGGGGTCTCCTACGAGCAGTACTTC